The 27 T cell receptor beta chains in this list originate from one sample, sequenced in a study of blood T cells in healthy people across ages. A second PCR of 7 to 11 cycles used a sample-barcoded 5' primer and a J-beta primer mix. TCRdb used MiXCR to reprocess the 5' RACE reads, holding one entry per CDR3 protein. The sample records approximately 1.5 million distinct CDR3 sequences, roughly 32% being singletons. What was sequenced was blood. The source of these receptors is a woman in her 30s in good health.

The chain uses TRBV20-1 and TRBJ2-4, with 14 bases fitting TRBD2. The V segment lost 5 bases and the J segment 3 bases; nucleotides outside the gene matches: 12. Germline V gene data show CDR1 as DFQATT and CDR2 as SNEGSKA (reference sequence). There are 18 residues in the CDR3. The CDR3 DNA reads TGCAGTGCTTTATCGACTAGCGGGAGGGCTGGAAGCAAAAACATTCAGTACTTC. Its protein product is CSALSTSGRAGSKNIQYF.

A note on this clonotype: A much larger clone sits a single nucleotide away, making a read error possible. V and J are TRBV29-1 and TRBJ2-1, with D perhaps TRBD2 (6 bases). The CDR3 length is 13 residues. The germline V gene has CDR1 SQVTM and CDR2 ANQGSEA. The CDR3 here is CSVATSPYSEQFF. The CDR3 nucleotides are TGCAGCGTTGCAACTAGCCCTTACAGTGAGCAGTTCTTC.

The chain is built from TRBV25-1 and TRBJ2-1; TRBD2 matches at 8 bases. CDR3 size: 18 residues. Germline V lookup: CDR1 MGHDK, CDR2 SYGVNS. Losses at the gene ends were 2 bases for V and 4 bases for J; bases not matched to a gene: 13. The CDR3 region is CASSEGGTSWERYNEQFF. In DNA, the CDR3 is TGTGCCAGCAGTGAAGGGGGGACTAGTTGGGAGAGGTACAATGAGCAGTTCTTC.

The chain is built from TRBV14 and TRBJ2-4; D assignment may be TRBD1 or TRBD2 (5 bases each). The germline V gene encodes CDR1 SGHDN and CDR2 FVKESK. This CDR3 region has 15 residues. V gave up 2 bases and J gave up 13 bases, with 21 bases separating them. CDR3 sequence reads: CASSQRQGPYPEQYF. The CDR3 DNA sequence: TGTGCCAGCAGCCAACGTCAGGGACCGTACCCTGAGCAGTACTTC.

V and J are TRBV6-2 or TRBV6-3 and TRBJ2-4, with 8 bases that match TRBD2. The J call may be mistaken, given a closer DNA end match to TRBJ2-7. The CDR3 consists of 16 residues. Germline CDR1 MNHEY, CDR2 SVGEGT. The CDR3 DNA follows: TGTGCCAGCAGTTACCATAAGCGGGGGATCAGTTACGAGCAGTACTTC. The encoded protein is CASSYHKRGISYEQYF.

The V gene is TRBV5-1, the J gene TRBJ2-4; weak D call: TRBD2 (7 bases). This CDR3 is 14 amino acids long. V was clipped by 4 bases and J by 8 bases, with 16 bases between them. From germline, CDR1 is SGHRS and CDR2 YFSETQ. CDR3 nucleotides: TGCGCCAGCAGCCCGGGGGGCCTTTTGGACATTCAGTACTTC. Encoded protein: CASSPGGLLDIQYF.

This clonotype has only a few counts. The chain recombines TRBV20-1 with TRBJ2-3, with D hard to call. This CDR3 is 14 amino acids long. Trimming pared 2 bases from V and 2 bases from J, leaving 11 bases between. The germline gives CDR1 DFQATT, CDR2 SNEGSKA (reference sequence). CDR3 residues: CSARKDINTDTQYF. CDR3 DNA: TGCAGTGCTAGAAAGGATATAAACACAGATACGCAGTATTTT.

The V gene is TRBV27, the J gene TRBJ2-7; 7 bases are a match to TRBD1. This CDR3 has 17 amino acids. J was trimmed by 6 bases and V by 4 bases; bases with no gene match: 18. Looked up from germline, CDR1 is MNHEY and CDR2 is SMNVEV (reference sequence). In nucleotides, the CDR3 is TGTGCCAGCAGTTCCTCCGCCCCGACAGGGATAGTCTCCGAGCAGTACTTC. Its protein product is CASSSSAPTGIVSEQYF.

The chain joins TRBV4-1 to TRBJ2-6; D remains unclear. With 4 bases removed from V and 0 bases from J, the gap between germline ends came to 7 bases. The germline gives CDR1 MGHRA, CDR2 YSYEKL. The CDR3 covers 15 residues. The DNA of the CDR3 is TGCGCCAGCAGCCCCCACAGCTCTGGGGCCAACGTCCTGACTTTC. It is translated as CASSPHSSGANVLTF.

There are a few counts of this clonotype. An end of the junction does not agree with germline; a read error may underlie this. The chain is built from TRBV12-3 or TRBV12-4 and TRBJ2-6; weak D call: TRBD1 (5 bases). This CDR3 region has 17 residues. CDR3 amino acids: CASSYRSWSSGANVRTF. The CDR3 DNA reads TGTGCCAGCAGTTACCGATCTTGGAGCTCTGGGGCCAACGTCCGGACTTTC.

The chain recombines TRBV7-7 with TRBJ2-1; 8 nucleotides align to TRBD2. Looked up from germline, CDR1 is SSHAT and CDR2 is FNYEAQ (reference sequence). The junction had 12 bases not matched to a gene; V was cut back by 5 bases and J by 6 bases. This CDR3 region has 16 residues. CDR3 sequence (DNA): TGTGCCAGCAGCCCCGCGGGTGCGGGGGGCCGCAATGAGCAGTTCTTC. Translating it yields CASSPAGAGGRNEQFF. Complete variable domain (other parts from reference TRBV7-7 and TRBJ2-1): GAGVSQSPRYKVTKRGQDVTLRCDPISSHATLYWYQQALGQGPEFLTYFNYEAQPDKSGLPSDRFSAERPEGSISTLTIQRTEQRDSAMYRCASSPAGAGGRNEQFFGPGTRLTVL.

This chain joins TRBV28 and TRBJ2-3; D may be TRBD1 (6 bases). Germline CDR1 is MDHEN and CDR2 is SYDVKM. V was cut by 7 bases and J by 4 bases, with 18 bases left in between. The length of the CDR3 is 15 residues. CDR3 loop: CASTLGAISSDTQYF. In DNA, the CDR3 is TGTGCCAGCACCCTGGGGGCGATCAGTTCAGATACGCAGTATTTT.

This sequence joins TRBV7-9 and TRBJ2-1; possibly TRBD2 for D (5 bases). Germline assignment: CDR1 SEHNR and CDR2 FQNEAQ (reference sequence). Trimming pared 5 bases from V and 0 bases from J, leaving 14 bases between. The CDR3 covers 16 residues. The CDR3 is CASSPTGNSSYNEQFF. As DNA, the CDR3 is TGTGCCAGCAGCCCCACCGGGAATAGCTCCTACAATGAGCAGTTCTTC. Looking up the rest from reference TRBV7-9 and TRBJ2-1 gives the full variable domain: DTGVSQNPRHKITKRGQNVTFRCDPISEHNRLYWYRQTLGQGPEFLTYFQNEAQLEKSRLLSDRFSAERPKGSFSTLEIQRTEQGDSAMYLCASSPTGNSSYNEQFFGPGTRLTVL.

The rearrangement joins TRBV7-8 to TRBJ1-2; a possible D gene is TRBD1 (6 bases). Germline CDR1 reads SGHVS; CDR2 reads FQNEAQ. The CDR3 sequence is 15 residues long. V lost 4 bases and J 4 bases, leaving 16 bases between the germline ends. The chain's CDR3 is CASSSSGGYGYGYTF. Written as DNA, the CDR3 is TGTGCCAGCAGCTCCTCCGGGGGCTACGGCTATGGCTACACCTTC.

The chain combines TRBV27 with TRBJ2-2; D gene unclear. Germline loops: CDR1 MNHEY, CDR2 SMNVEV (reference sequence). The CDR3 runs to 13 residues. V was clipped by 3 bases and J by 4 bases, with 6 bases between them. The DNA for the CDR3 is TGTGCCAGCAGTTTTATAACCACCGGGGAGCTGTTTTTT. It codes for CASSFITTGELFF.

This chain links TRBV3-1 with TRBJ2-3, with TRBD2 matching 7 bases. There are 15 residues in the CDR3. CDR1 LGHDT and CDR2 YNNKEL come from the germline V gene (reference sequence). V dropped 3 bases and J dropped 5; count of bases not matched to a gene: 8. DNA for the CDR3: TGTGCCAGCAGCCAGCGGGAGAAGTTGGGAGATACGCAGTATTTT. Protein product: CASSQREKLGDTQYF.

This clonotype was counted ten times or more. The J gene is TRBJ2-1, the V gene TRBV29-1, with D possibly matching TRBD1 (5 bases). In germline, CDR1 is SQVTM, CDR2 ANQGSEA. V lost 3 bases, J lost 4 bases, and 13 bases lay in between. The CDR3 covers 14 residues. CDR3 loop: CSVDLAGSYNEQFF. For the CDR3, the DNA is TGCAGCGTTGATCTGGCAGGGTCTTACAATGAGCAGTTCTTC.

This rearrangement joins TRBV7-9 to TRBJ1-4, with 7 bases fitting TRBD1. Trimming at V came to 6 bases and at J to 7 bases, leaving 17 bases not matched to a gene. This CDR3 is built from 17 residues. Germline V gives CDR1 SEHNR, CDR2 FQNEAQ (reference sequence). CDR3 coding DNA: TGTGCCAGCAGGAGAGACTGGACAGGAATGGACTCTGAAAAACTGTTTTTT. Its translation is CASRRDWTGMDSEKLFF.

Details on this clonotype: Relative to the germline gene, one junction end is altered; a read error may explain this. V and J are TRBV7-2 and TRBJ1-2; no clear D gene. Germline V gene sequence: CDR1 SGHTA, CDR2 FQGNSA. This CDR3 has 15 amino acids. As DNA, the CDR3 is TGTGCCAGCAACTTAGCGTACACCCCTAACTATGGCTACACCTTC. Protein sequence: CASNLAYTPNYGYTF.

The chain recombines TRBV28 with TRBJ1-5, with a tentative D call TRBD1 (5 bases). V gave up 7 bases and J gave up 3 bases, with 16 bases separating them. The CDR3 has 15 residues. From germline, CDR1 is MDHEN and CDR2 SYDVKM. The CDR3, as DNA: TGTGCCAGCACCACCCATCAGGGATCCAATCAGCCCCAGCATTTT. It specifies CASTTHQGSNQPQHF.

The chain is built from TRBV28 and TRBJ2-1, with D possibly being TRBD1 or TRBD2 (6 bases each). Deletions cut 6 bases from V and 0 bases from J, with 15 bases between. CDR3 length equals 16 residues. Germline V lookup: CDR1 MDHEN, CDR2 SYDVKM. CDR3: CASSKGGGSSYNEQFF. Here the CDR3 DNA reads TGTGCCAGCAGCAAAGGAGGGGGGAGCTCCTACAATGAGCAGTTCTTC.

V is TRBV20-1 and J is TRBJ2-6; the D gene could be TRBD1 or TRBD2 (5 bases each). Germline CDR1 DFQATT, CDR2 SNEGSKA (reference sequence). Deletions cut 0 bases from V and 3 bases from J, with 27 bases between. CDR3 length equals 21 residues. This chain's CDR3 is CSARDVFSGPGAEYGANVLTF. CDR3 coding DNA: TGCAGTGCTAGAGACGTCTTTTCGGGCCCCGGGGCGGAGTATGGGGCCAACGTCCTGACTTTC.

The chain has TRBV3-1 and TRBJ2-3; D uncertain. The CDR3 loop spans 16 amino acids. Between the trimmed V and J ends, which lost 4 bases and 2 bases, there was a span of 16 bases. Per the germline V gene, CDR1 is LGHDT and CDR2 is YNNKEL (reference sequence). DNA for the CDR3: TGTGCCAGCAGCCCCCGATTCCAGGTAACCACAGATACGCAGTATTTT. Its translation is CASSPRFQVTTDTQYF.

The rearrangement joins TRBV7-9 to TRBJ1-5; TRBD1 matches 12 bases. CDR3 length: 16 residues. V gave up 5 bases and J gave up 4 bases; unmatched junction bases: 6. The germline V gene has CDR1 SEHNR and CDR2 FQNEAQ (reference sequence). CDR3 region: CASSPGTGGHNQPQHF. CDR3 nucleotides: TGTGCCAGCAGCCCCGGGACAGGGGGCCATAATCAGCCCCAGCATTTT. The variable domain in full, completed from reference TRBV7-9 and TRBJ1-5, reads DTGVSQNPRHKITKRGQNVTFRCDPISEHNRLYWYRQTLGQGPEFLTYFQNEAQLEKSRLLSDRFSAERPKGSFSTLEIQRTEQGDSAMYLCASSPGTGGHNQPQHFGDGTRLSIL.

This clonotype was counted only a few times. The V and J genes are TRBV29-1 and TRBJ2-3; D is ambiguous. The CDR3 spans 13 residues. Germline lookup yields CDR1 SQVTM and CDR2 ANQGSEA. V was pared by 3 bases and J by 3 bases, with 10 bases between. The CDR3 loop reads CSVDQVFTDTQYF. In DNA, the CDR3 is TGCAGCGTTGATCAAGTCTTTACAGATACGCAGTATTTT.

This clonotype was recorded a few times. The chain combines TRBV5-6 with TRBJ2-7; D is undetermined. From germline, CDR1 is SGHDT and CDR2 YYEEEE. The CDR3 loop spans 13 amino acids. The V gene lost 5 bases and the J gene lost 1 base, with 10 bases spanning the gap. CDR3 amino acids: CASRQQYSYEQYF. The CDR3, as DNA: TGTGCCAGCAGACAACAGTATTCCTACGAGCAGTACTTC.

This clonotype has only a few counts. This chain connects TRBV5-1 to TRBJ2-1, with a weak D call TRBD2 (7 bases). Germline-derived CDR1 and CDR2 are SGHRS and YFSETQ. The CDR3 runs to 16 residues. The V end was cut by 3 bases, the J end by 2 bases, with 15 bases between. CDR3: CASSWGGRTTYNEQFF. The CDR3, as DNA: TGCGCCAGCAGCTGGGGGGGCAGGACTACCTACAATGAGCAGTTCTTC.